The 5 T cell receptor beta chains reported below all come from one sample, sequenced in a study of early T cells in non-severe SARS-CoV-2 infection. TCRdb re-analysed the 5' RACE reads in MiXCR, keeping a single row per CDR3 protein. The sample consists of more than 65,000 distinct CDR3 sequences, 9.5% to 15% of them appearing once. What was sequenced was whole blood. The receptors come from an adult who was a healthcare worker with PCR-confirmed SARS-CoV-2 infection or an uninfected control (not recorded which).

This clonotype appeared many times. The chain employs TRBV7-6 and TRBJ2-7, with TRBD2 matching over 8 bases. Losses at the gene ends were 2 bases for V and 7 bases for J; bases not matched to a gene: 13. The germline CDR1 and CDR2 sequences are SGHVS and FNYEAQ. CDR3 length: 16 residues. The CDR3 sequence is CASSLSSGGSYREQYF. DNA of the CDR3: TGTGCCAGCAGCTTATCTTCGGGAGGGTCCTACAGGGAGCAGTACTTC.

The chain has TRBV7-6 and TRBJ2-3; 7 bases fit TRBD1. Germline trimming cut 5 bases from V and 0 bases from J; bases unmatched to any gene: 11. The CDR3 has 17 amino acids. From germline, CDR1 is SGHVS and CDR2 FNYEAQ. The CDR3 coding sequence is TGTGCCAGCAGCGATCCCGCCGGGACAGACAGCACAGATACGCAGTATTTT. This sequence encodes CASSDPAGTDSTDTQYF.

The chain carries TRBV6-2 or TRBV6-3 and TRBJ1-1; maybe TRBD1 (5 bases). Germline CDR1 and CDR2: MNHEY and SVGEGT. The CDR3 has 13 amino acids. Trimming shortened V by 7 bases and J by 6 bases, and 15 bases separated the two germline ends. The CDR3 loop is CASTPLGVSEAFF. In nucleotides, the CDR3 is TGTGCCAGCACCCCATTAGGGGTGTCTGAAGCTTTCTTT.

The V call is TRBV3-1, the J call TRBJ2-1, with 7 bases fitting TRBD1. CDR1 LGHDT and CDR2 YNNKEL come from the germline V gene (reference sequence). The junction had 9 bases not matched to a gene; V was cut back by 0 bases and J by 4 bases. This CDR3 comprises 17 residues. Here the CDR3 reads CASSQDYAGGTYNEQFF. CDR3 in DNA: TGTGCCAGCAGCCAAGATTACGCAGGGGGAACTTACAATGAGCAGTTCTTC.

This clonotype was found a few times. A junction boundary mismatches the germline segment, possibly from a read error. The V gene is TRBV5-1, the J gene TRBJ2-7; D perhaps matches TRBD2 (5 bases). This CDR3 contains 15 residues. The germline V gene encodes CDR1 SGHRS and CDR2 YFSETQ. In nucleotides, the CDR3 is TGCACCAGCCGTAGCGCGGGCGGGTCCTCCTACGAGCAGTACTTC. This sequence encodes CTSRSAGGSSYEQYF.